Shown below are 30 T cell receptor beta chains from a single sample sequenced in a study of Graves' ophthalmopathy and Graves' hyperthyroidism. Amplification of the TCR beta CDR3 regions used RNA transcripts (as template). HTBI-primed RT-PCR formed the first round, and a multiplex PCR formed the second. One entry per CDR3 protein, called by TCRdb with MiXCR from the multiplex PCR reads. The data contain 220,000 or so distinct CDR3 sequences, 20% to 25% of them singletons. The material sequenced was peripheral blood. The receptors here all came from a woman aged 45-59 years with Graves' ophthalmopathy.

This clonotype has at least ten counts. The chain employs TRBV30 and TRBJ1-1; D gene uncertain. The germline CDR1 and CDR2 sequences are GTSNPN and SVGIG (reference sequence). There are 11 residues in the CDR3. The V end lost 3 bases, the J end lost 1 base, and 3 bases lay between the germline ends. The CDR3 region is CAWRQNTEAFF. DNA of the CDR3: TGTGCCTGGAGACAGAACACTGAAGCTTTCTTT.

This clonotype was found many times. The chain recombines TRBV5-1 with TRBJ2-7; 10 bases match TRBD2. The trim removed 4 bases at V and 3 bases at J, leaving 4 bases unmatched. The germline V gene has CDR1 SGHRS and CDR2 YFSETQ. The CDR3 is 14 residues long. CDR3 sequence (DNA): TGCGCCAGCAGCCCTAGCGGGAGTGTCTACGAGCAGTACTTC. It translates to CASSPSGSVYEQYF.

This clonotype has a count of ten or more. The CDR3, as DNA: TGTGCCTGGAGTGTGGAGACGAACACTGAAGCTTTCTTT. This encodes CAWSVETNTEAFF. The chain employs TRBV30 and TRBJ1-1; unclear D gene. CDR3 length: 13 amino acids. Germline-derived CDR1 and CDR2 are GTSNPN and SVGIG (reference sequence). The ends were cut back, 0 bases at V and 1 base at J, with 6 bases in the middle.

This clonotype has a count of ten or more. The rearrangement joins TRBV28 to TRBJ2-4, with D maybe TRBD2 (6 bases). This CDR3 is built from 13 residues. Germline V gives CDR1 MDHEN, CDR2 SYDVKM. The V end lost 3 bases, the J end lost 5 bases, and 8 bases lay between the germline ends. In nucleotides, the CDR3 is TGTGCCAGCAGTTTTGGAGGGCAAAACATTCAGTACTTC. Amino acid sequence: CASSFGGQNIQYF.

This clonotype has ten or more counts. The chain employs TRBV15 and TRBJ1-1; D remains ambiguous. This CDR3 region has 14 residues. CDR1 LNHNV and CDR2 YYDKDF come from the germline V gene (reference sequence). V was shortened by 0 bases and J by 1 base, with 6 bases between the two germline ends. The CDR3: CATSRDRRNTEAFF. The CDR3 DNA reads TGTGCCACCAGCAGAGATCGGAGGAACACTGAAGCTTTCTTT.

This clonotype was observed many times. This chain joins TRBV27 and TRBJ1-1, with 7 nucleotides matching TRBD1. Trimming at V came to 9 bases and at J to 4 bases, leaving 8 bases not matched to a gene. CDR3 length: 13 residues. CDR1 and CDR2 from the germline V gene are MNHEY and SMNVEV (reference sequence). Here the CDR3 DNA reads TGTGCCAGTAGACAGGGCAGGGGCACTGAAGCTTTCTTT. This codes for CASRQGRGTEAFF.

This clonotype was recorded at least ten times. V is TRBV19 and J is TRBJ1-5; D is ambiguous. The germline V gene encodes CDR1 LNHDA and CDR2 SQIVND (reference sequence). With 7 bases removed from V and 2 bases from J, the gap between germline ends came to 18 bases. The CDR3 totals 16 residues. The CDR3 sequence is CASTPGLLSRNQPQHF. The DNA for the CDR3 is TGTGCCAGTACCCCCGGGCTTCTCTCTCGCAATCAGCCCCAGCATTTT. The whole variable domain, remainder taken from reference TRBV19 and TRBJ1-5, is DGGITQSPKYLFRKEGQNVTLSCEQNLNHDAMYWYRQDPGQGLRLIYYSQIVNDFQKGDIAEGYSVSREKKESFPLTVTSAQKNPTAFYLCASTPGLLSRNQPQHFGDGTRLSIL.

This chain connects TRBV25-1 to TRBJ1-6; TRBD1 is a possible D gene (5 bases). Germline CDR1 MGHDK, CDR2 SYGVNS. The germline V and J ends were trimmed by 1 base and 4 bases, with 8 bases remaining between them. The CDR3 contains 15 residues. CDR3 sequence reads: CASSESGMYNSPLHF. In nucleotides, the CDR3 is TGTGCCAGCAGTGAATCAGGGATGTATAATTCACCCCTCCACTTT.

The genes are TRBV6-1 and TRBJ1-5, with D unclear. The germline V gene encodes CDR1 MNHNS and CDR2 SASEGT. V shed 2 bases and J shed 0 bases, with 8 bases lying between them. CDR3 size: 15 residues. CDR3 nucleotide sequence: TGTGCCAGCAGTGAAAGGACGACTAGCAATCAGCCCCAGCATTTT. It translates to CASSERTTSNQPQHF.

This clonotype was observed at least ten times. The rearrangement joins TRBV4-2 to TRBJ2-5, with a weak D call TRBD2 (5 bases). This CDR3 is 14 amino acids long. The V gene lost 0 bases and the J gene lost 4 bases, with 9 bases spanning the gap. The germline V gene has CDR1 LGHNA and CDR2 YNFKEQ. The CDR3 here is CASSQESGPETQYF. The CDR3 DNA reads as TGTGCCAGCAGCCAAGAGAGCGGACCAGAGACCCAGTACTTC.

This clonotype was detected ten times or more. The V gene is TRBV6-4, the J gene TRBJ1-3; TRBD1 aligns across 8 bases. This CDR3 spans 17 amino acids. Germline lookup yields CDR1 MRHNA and CDR2 SNTAGT. V shed 6 bases, J shed 0 bases, and the junction held 10 bases outside the gene matches. The CDR3 region has the DNA TGTGCCAGCAGAGGACAGGGAGAAGGGTTCTCTGGAAACACCATATATTTT. Translation: CASRGQGEGFSGNTIYF.

This clonotype was counted only a few times. The CDR3 spells CASSFRQLPNTGELFF. The CDR3 region has the DNA TGCGCCAGCAGCTTTCGACAGCTTCCGAACACCGGGGAGCTGTTTTTT. The genes are TRBV5-1 and TRBJ2-2; tentative D call: TRBD1 (5 bases). In germline, CDR1 is SGHRS, CDR2 YFSETQ. V was clipped by 2 bases and J by 0 bases, with 11 bases between them. This CDR3 comprises 16 residues.

This clonotype occurred many times. V is TRBV12-5 and J is TRBJ1-1; D uncertain. V dropped 10 bases and J dropped 1 base, with 10 bases sitting between them. The CDR3 is made up of 12 amino acids. CDR1 and CDR2 (germline): LGHNT, FRNRAP. The CDR3, as DNA: TGTGCTATTAGAAGAGAGAACACTGAAGCTTTCTTT. Residues: CAIRRENTEAFF.

This chain uses TRBV28 with TRBJ2-5; D tentatively fits TRBD1 or TRBD2 (5 bases each). V was pared by 2 bases and J by 5 bases, with 18 bases between. CDR1 and CDR2 from the germline V gene are MDHEN and SYDVKM. The length of the CDR3 is 16 residues. The DNA for the CDR3 is TGTGCCAGCAGTTTAGCAACAGGTTCCTGGAGGGAGACCCAGTACTTC. It specifies CASSLATGSWRETQYF.

This clonotype showed up many times. The V call is TRBV20-1, the J call TRBJ2-5, with D unresolved. The germline V gene encodes CDR1 DFQATT and CDR2 SNEGSKA (reference sequence). V lost 5 bases and J lost 5, with 12 bases in between. The CDR3 is 12 amino acids. CDR3: CSASSSVETQYF. The CDR3 bases are TGCAGTGCTTCGTCTTCGGTGGAGACCCAGTACTTC.

In its sample, this clonotype was seen a few times. The genes are TRBV5-1 and TRBJ2-7; no clear D gene. The ends were cut back, 4 bases at V and 4 bases at J, with 21 bases in the middle. The CDR3 length is 16 residues. Germline V lookup: CDR1 SGHRS, CDR2 YFSETQ. CDR3 amino acids: CASSPKIHTGSYEQYF. CDR3 sequence (DNA): TGCGCCAGCAGCCCGAAGATCCACACGGGTTCATACGAGCAGTACTTC.

This clonotype was observed many times. The chain recombines TRBV6-2 or TRBV6-3 with TRBJ2-6, with D hard to call. This CDR3 is 12 amino acids long. Germline V gives CDR1 MNHEY, CDR2 SVGEGT. Trimming shortened V by 7 bases and J by 4 bases, and 5 bases separated the two germline ends. This chain's CDR3 is CASKVGANVLTF. CDR3 nucleotide sequence: TGTGCCAGCAAAGTAGGGGCCAACGTCCTGACTTTC.

The table lists this clonotype with many counts. This chain joins TRBV11-2 and TRBJ1-2; 11 bases align to TRBD1. V lost 6 bases to trimming and J lost 3 bases; unmatched junction nucleotides: 9. CDR3 length equals 16 residues. Germline V gene lookup returns CDR1 SGHAT and CDR2 FQNNGV. The CDR3 DNA reads TGTGCCAGCAGACACGTACCGGGACAGGGGGACTATGGCTACACCTTC. It codes for CASRHVPGQGDYGYTF. Full variable domain (remainder filled in from reference TRBV11-2 and TRBJ1-2): EAGVAQSPRYKIIEKRQSVAFWCNPISGHATLYWYQQILGQGPKLLIQFQNNGVVDDSQLPKDRFSAERLKGVDSTLKIQPAKLEDSAVYLCASRHVPGQGDYGYTFGSGTRLTVV.

The chain couples TRBV12-3 or TRBV12-4 to TRBJ2-5, with 7 positions matching TRBD1. The V gene end was trimmed by 1 base and the J gene end by 0 bases; junction bases not matched to a gene: 2. The CDR3 is 15 residues long. The CDR3 protein is CASSLGGTDQETQYF. CDR3 DNA: TGTGCCAGCAGTTTAGGGGGGACAGACCAAGAGACCCAGTACTTC.

This chain uses TRBV12-3 or TRBV12-4 with TRBJ2-2, with 12 bases that match TRBD2. V shed 3 bases and J 0 bases; nucleotides not matched to a gene: 14. The CDR3 length is 21 residues. Here the CDR3 DNA reads TGTGCCAGCAGTTTGGAACCCCCCCCTACTAGCGGGAGGTCGAACACCGGGGAGCTGTTTTTT. It translates to CASSLEPPPTSGRSNTGELFF.

There are many counts of this clonotype. The CDR3 DNA follows: TGTGCCAGCAGCCAAATACCCTCACCGAACACTGAAGCTTTCTTT. Its protein is CASSQIPSPNTEAFF. V is TRBV6-1 and J is TRBJ1-1; D is undetermined. The CDR3 consists of 15 residues. Germline lookup yields CDR1 MNHNS and CDR2 SASEGT. Trimming stripped 6 bases from V and 1 base from J, with 15 bases between.

In its sample, this clonotype was seen many times. The V gene is TRBV6-1, the J gene TRBJ1-5, with D perhaps matching TRBD1 (6 bases). Per the germline V gene, CDR1 is MNHNS and CDR2 is SASEGT. Trimming pared 8 bases from V and 3 bases from J, leaving 17 bases between. This CDR3 has 15 residues. CDR3 residues: CASRLHGGANQPQHF. The CDR3 nucleotides are TGTGCCAGCCGCCTACATGGGGGGGCCAATCAGCCCCAGCATTTT.

This clonotype was seen ten or more times. The genes are TRBV20-1 and TRBJ2-7, with TRBD1 as a possible D gene (6 bases). Trimming shortened V by 0 bases and J by 0 bases, and 12 bases separated the two germline ends. Germline CDR1 is DFQATT and CDR2 is SNEGSKA (reference sequence). The CDR3 runs to 15 residues. CDR3: CSARDSRGTSYEQYF. In DNA form, the CDR3 reads TGCAGTGCTAGAGATAGTAGGGGGACCTCCTACGAGCAGTACTTC.

This clonotype was found many times. The chain joins TRBV4-1 to TRBJ2-5; D is ambiguous. This CDR3 is built from 14 residues. Between the trimmed V and J ends, which lost 0 bases and 4 bases, there was a span of 9 bases. Germline V gene lookup returns CDR1 MGHRA and CDR2 YSYEKL. The CDR3 DNA is TGCGCCAGCAGCCAAGATCCCTCGTCAGAGACCCAGTACTTC. Translated: CASSQDPSSETQYF.

This clonotype was counted at least ten times. The gene calls are TRBV24-1 and TRBJ2-5, with D possibly being TRBD2 (6 bases). Trimming pared 5 bases from V and 0 bases from J, leaving 21 bases between. This CDR3 has 18 amino acids. Germline assignment: CDR1 KGHDR and CDR2 SFDVKD. The CDR3 loop is CATSGRGTAGQNQETQYF. The CDR3 nucleotides are TGTGCCACCAGTGGGAGAGGGACTGCAGGACAAAACCAAGAGACCCAGTACTTC.

The V gene is TRBV7-3, the J gene TRBJ2-2, with 7 bases fitting TRBD1. J gave up 6 bases and V 5 bases, and 6 bases lay outside the gene matches. The CDR3 is 14 amino acids. CDR1 and CDR2 (germline): SGHTA, FQGTGA. CDR3 loop: CASSVQGVAGELFF. The DNA for the CDR3 is TGTGCCAGCAGCGTTCAGGGGGTGGCCGGGGAGCTGTTTTTT.

The rearrangement links TRBV12-3 or TRBV12-4 to TRBJ2-5, with a weak D call TRBD1 (5 bases). The CDR3 consists of 15 residues. V was pared by 6 bases and J by 5 bases, with 19 bases between. In DNA form, the CDR3 reads TGTGCCAGCAGCGGATGGGGCGACCTGGCGGAGACCCAGTACTTC. Its translation is CASSGWGDLAETQYF.

The sample holds many counts of this clonotype. The V call is TRBV27, the J call TRBJ1-1; D may be TRBD1 (6 bases). The V gene's germline CDR1 is MNHEY and CDR2 SMNVEV (reference sequence). There are 14 residues in the CDR3. V dropped 9 bases and J dropped 2 bases, with 16 bases sitting between them. DNA for the CDR3: TGTGCCAGTACGACAGGCCGCTCCAACACTGAAGCTTTCTTT. Encoded protein: CASTTGRSNTEAFF.

This clonotype was recorded at least ten times. The rearrangement links TRBV2 to TRBJ1-1, with unresolved D. Per germline, CDR1 SNHLY and CDR2 FYNNEI. Trimming cost V 3 bases and J 7 bases, with 15 bases left between them. The CDR3 is 14 amino acids. The CDR3 nucleotides read TGTGCCAGCAGTGATAGGCGGTCGGCGGGTGAAGCTTTCTTT. Amino acids: CASSDRRSAGEAFF.

This clonotype has only a few counts. The chain couples TRBV27 to TRBJ1-1; possibly TRBD1 for D (6 bases). The CDR3 runs to 11 residues. V was cut by 7 bases and J by 5 bases, with 8 bases left in between. Germline V gives CDR1 MNHEY, CDR2 SMNVEV (reference sequence). The CDR3 nucleotides read TGTGCCAGCATTCAGGGGACTGAAGCTTTCTTT. As protein: CASIQGTEAFF.